This passage covers 26 T cell receptor beta chains from one sample sequenced in a study of cytomegalovirus exposure and HLA in healthy donors. The PCR made use of 60 Vbeta and 13 Jbeta primers. Only in-frame clones appear in the TCRdb table, and some are missing; sequencing was by immunoSEQ multiplex PCR. The sample yields roughly 130,000 clones, less than 85% seen once. The sample comprised PBMCs. These receptors originate from a man aged 35 to 55 in good health and CMV-seronegative.

The chain carries TRBV7-8 and TRBJ1-3, with D possibly matching TRBD1 (5 bases). V lost 1 base and J 3 bases, leaving 7 bases between the germline ends. The CDR3 spans 14 residues. Germline V gives CDR1 SGHVS, CDR2 FQNEAQ. The CDR3 protein is CASSLVQDGNTIYF. The CDR3, as DNA: TGTGCCAGCAGCTTAGTACAGGATGGAAACACCATATATTTT.

V and J are TRBV7-2 and TRBJ2-1; 8 bases match TRBD1. The CDR3 consists of 17 residues. V lost 5 bases and J lost 4; bases outside the gene matches: 13. Germline CDR1 reads SGHTA; CDR2 reads FQGNSA. CDR3 amino acids: CASSGSLGQVLYNEQFF. The CDR3 DNA reads as TGTGCCAGCAGCGGTAGTCTGGGACAGGTGCTTTACAATGAGCAGTTCTTC.

The V gene is TRBV5-6, the J gene TRBJ2-5; D unresolved. V lost 4 bases, J lost 7 bases, and 8 bases lay in between. CDR3 size: 11 residues. The V gene's germline CDR1 is SGHDT and CDR2 YYEEEE. CDR3 sequence (DNA): TGTGCCAGCAGCGCCGCCGGGACCCAGTACTTC. Encoded protein: CASSAAGTQYF. The full variable domain, in which reference TRBV5-6 and TRBJ2-5 provide the parts outside the CDR3, is DAGVTQSPTHLIKTRGQQVTLRCSPKSGHDTVSWYQQALGQGPQFIFQYYEEEERQRGNFPDRFSGHQFPNYSSELNVNALLLGDSALYLCASSAAGTQYFGPGTRLLVL.

V usage is TRBV14 and J usage is TRBJ2-5; TRBD1 agrees at 7 bases. The V gene end was trimmed by 2 bases and the J gene end by 2 bases; junction bases not matched to a gene: 11. This CDR3 region has 17 residues. Germline lookup yields CDR1 SGHDN and CDR2 FVKESK. The chain's CDR3 is CASSQFENRGLQETQYF. DNA for the CDR3: TGTGCCAGCAGCCAATTCGAAAACAGGGGCTTACAAGAGACCCAGTACTTC.

This clone was recorded a few times. This sample includes further DNA sequences coding for the same CDR3. The chain couples TRBV28 to TRBJ1-4; D remains ambiguous. Germline V gene data show CDR1 as MDHEN and CDR2 as SYDVKM. The CDR3 totals 13 residues. Between the trimmed V and J ends, which lost 2 bases and 4 bases, there was a span of 5 bases. This CDR3 is CASSLPGNEKLFF. The CDR3 region has the DNA TGTGCCAGCAGTTTACCCGGTAATGAAAAACTGTTTTTT.

The V call is TRBV10-3, the J call TRBJ2-3; weak D call: TRBD2 (6 bases). CDR3 size: 14 residues. Germline lookup yields CDR1 ENHRY and CDR2 SYGVKD. The V end lost 6 bases, the J end lost 2 bases, and 12 bases lay between the germline ends. DNA of the CDR3: TGTGCCATCAGGAGCGGGTCGGCCACAGATACGCAGTATTTT. This sequence encodes CAIRSGSATDTQYF.

This clone was detected once. V and J are TRBV5-1 and TRBJ1-5; 7 bases line up with TRBD1. The CDR3 is 15 residues long. Trimming removed 4 bases from V and 5 bases from J; junction bases left unmatched: 9. The germline V gene has CDR1 SGHRS and CDR2 YFSETQ. The DNA of the CDR3 is TGCGCCAGCAGCCCCGGAGGGACAGCCCATCAGCCCCAGCATTTT. Translating gives CASSPGGTAHQPQHF.

This clone has only one observation. V gene TRBV10-3 combines with J gene TRBJ2-2; 8 nucleotides agree with TRBD1. CDR3 length equals 14 residues. Looked up from germline, CDR1 is ENHRY and CDR2 is SYGVKD. V was clipped by 6 bases and J by 6 bases; unmatched bases: 6. This chain's CDR3 is CAIRPTGDAGELFF. DNA for the CDR3: TGTGCCATCAGACCGACAGGGGATGCCGGGGAGCTGTTTTTT.

The gene calls are TRBV2 and TRBJ1-4; perhaps TRBD1 as D (6 bases). The germline gives CDR1 SNHLY, CDR2 FYNNEI. The CDR3 runs 14 residues. Trimming took off 6 bases at V and 5 bases at J, with 13 bases between the two ends. CDR3 DNA sequence: TGTGCCAGCAGGAGACAGGAAACGAATGAAAAACTGTTTTTT. Protein product: CASRRQETNEKLFF.

This chain uses TRBV19 with TRBJ2-3; TRBD1 aligns across 8 bases. Germline lookup yields CDR1 LNHDA and CDR2 SQIVND (reference sequence). The CDR3 consists of 14 residues. With 5 bases clipped from V and 5 bases from J, the junction kept 6 bases outside the gene matches. The CDR3 loop reads CASSSQGARDTQYF. For the CDR3, the DNA is TGTGCCAGTAGTTCCCAGGGGGCAAGAGATACGCAGTATTTT. Full variable domain (rest looked up from reference TRBV19 and TRBJ2-3): DGGITQSPKYLFRKEGQNVTLSCEQNLNHDAMYWYRQDPGQGLRLIYYSQIVNDFQKGDIAEGYSVSREKKESFPLTVTSAQKNPTAFYLCASSSQGARDTQYFGPGTRLTVL.

J is TRBJ1-1 and V is TRBV10-2, with a tentative D call TRBD1 (6 bases). The ends were cut back, 3 bases at V and 6 bases at J, with 8 bases in the middle. Per germline, CDR1 WSHSY and CDR2 SAAADI. The CDR3 is 12 residues long. CDR3 coding DNA: TGCGCCAGCAGTGACAGGGGAGCTGAAGCTTTCTTT. Its translation is CASSDRGAEAFF.

The rearrangement joins TRBV30 to TRBJ1-5; D gene ambiguous. CDR1 and CDR2 (germline): GTSNPN, SVGIG (reference sequence). This CDR3 has 13 residues. V lost 3 bases and J lost 5, with 11 bases in between. In DNA form, the CDR3 reads TGTGCCTGGAGCCCACAGTCGGATCAGCCCCAGCATTTT. The encoded protein is CAWSPQSDQPQHF.

This chain links TRBV7-9 with TRBJ1-1; 9 bases are a match to TRBD1. The CDR3 is made up of 14 amino acids. Germline V gene lookup returns CDR1 SEHNR and CDR2 FQNEAQ (reference sequence). The V segment lost 5 bases and the J segment 7 bases; nucleotides outside the gene matches: 8. CDR3 sequence reads: CASSGTGYQHEAFF. CDR3 sequence (DNA): TGTGCCAGCAGCGGGACAGGGTACCAACATGAAGCTTTCTTT.

The chain has TRBV19 and TRBJ2-6; tentative D call: TRBD1 (5 bases). This CDR3 contains 14 residues. V was shortened by 6 bases and J by 3 bases, with 9 bases between the two germline ends. Per the germline V gene, CDR1 is LNHDA and CDR2 is SQIVND (reference sequence). This CDR3 reads CASRSQGGANVLTF. In DNA form, the CDR3 reads TGTGCCAGTAGATCCCAGGGTGGGGCCAACGTCCTGACTTTC.

The chain links TRBV29-1 to TRBJ2-1; the D gene is possibly TRBD2 (7 bases). Trimming cost V 6 bases and J 3 bases, with 12 bases left between them. This CDR3 has 13 amino acids. Germline V CDR1 and CDR2: SQVTM, ANQGSEA. The chain's CDR3 is CSVRGTLYNEQFF. The CDR3 DNA is TGCAGCGTGCGGGGGACACTCTACAATGAGCAGTTCTTC.

The V and J genes are TRBV7-9 and TRBJ1-4; 7 positions agree with TRBD1. Germline CDR1 SEHNR, CDR2 FQNEAQ (reference sequence). The CDR3 is 17 residues long. Trimming took 5 bases from V and 4 from J; bases not matched to a gene: 13. The CDR3 protein is CASSTQGGEGSNEKLFF. The CDR3 coding sequence is TGTGCCAGCAGCACCCAAGGGGGCGAGGGGAGTAATGAAAAACTGTTTTTT.

The J gene is TRBJ1-2, the V gene TRBV6-1; TRBD1 aligns across 8 bases. Per germline, CDR1 MNHNS and CDR2 SASEGT. With 3 bases clipped from V and 8 bases from J, the junction kept 5 bases outside the gene matches. The CDR3 length is 13 residues. Written as DNA, the CDR3 is TGTGCCAGCAGTGAGTGGACAGGGAGCGGCTACACCTTC. The encoded protein is CASSEWTGSGYTF.

The chain carries TRBV2 and TRBJ1-2, with D perhaps matching TRBD1 (6 bases). CDR1 is SNHLY, CDR2 FYNNEI, per germline. Deletions cut 0 bases from V and 8 bases from J, with 22 bases between. CDR3 size: 17 residues. The CDR3, as DNA: TGTGCCAGCAGTGAAGCGCTTCGGGGGGCGCGTATAGGGGGCTACACCTTC. It yields the protein CASSEALRGARIGGYTF.

The gene calls are TRBV30 and TRBJ2-7, with a weak D call TRBD2 (5 bases). The germline CDR1 and CDR2 sequences are GTSNPN and SVGIG (reference sequence). The CDR3 totals 10 residues. Trimming took off 0 bases at V and 13 bases at J, with 10 bases between the two ends. CDR3: CAWSVPRGYF. The CDR3 DNA reads as TGTGCCTGGAGTGTACCCCGGGGTTACTTC.

This clone was counted a few times. The gene calls are TRBV29-1 and TRBJ1-5; 7 positions agree with TRBD1. Per the germline V gene, CDR1 is SQVTM and CDR2 is ANQGSEA. The CDR3 runs to 14 residues. Trimming at V came to 4 bases and at J to 6 bases, leaving 9 bases not matched to a gene. The CDR3 DNA reads TGCAGCGTTGCTGGGCAGGGGGTTGGTCAGCCCCAGCATTTT. Protein sequence: CSVAGQGVGQPQHF.

The chain carries TRBV6-1 and TRBJ2-5; 8 bases are a match to TRBD1. V lost 2 bases and J lost 5; bases outside the gene matches: 4. Germline V gene sequence: CDR1 MNHNS, CDR2 SASEGT. This CDR3 comprises 14 residues. The CDR3 DNA sequence: TGTGCCAGCAGTGAACCAGGGGGCGGGGAGACCCAGTACTTC. The encoded protein is CASSEPGGGETQYF.

This chain uses TRBV28 with TRBJ2-1, with 9 bases identical to TRBD2. The V gene end was trimmed by 8 bases and the J gene end by 10 bases; junction bases not matched to a gene: 18. This CDR3 has 16 residues. CDR1 is MDHEN and CDR2 is SYDVKM in the germline V gene. CDR3 sequence: CASALAGAGGFGEQFF. The DNA for the CDR3 is TGTGCCAGCGCTTTGGCCGGTGCGGGAGGGTTTGGGGAGCAGTTCTTC.

This sequence joins TRBV18 and TRBJ1-1; 9 bases line up with TRBD1. Looked up from germline, CDR1 is KGHSH and CDR2 is LQKENI. V lost 8 bases, J lost 2 bases, and 3 bases stayed unmatched. CDR3 length: 13 residues. The DNA for the CDR3 is TGTGCCAGCGGACAGGGGCAAAACACTGAAGCTTTCTTT. Protein product: CASGQGQNTEAFF.

J is TRBJ1-1 and V is TRBV9, with 7 bases that match TRBD1. V lost 3 bases, J lost 4 bases, and 9 bases stayed unmatched. CDR3 length: 15 amino acids. Germline V gene data show CDR1 as SGDLS and CDR2 as YYNGEE. The CDR3 spells CASSARTGRGTEAFF. CDR3 nucleotide sequence: TGTGCCAGCAGCGCCCGGACAGGCCGAGGCACTGAAGCTTTCTTT.

The chain combines TRBV30 with TRBJ1-1, with 8 bases that match TRBD1. CDR3 length: 16 amino acids. V was clipped by 0 bases and J by 6 bases; unmatched bases: 12. Germline CDR1 is GTSNPN and CDR2 is SVGIG (reference sequence). The DNA of the CDR3 is TGTGCCTGGAGTGTACTATTTGGACAGGGAGGGGCTGAAGCTTTCTTT. Protein sequence: CAWSVLFGQGGAEAFF.

The chain links TRBV10-3 to TRBJ2-7; D call uncertain. The CDR3 has 13 amino acids. Germline CDR1 and CDR2: ENHRY and SYGVKD. Trimming left V 9 bases short and J 4 bases short, with 16 bases between. CDR3 region: CAMRSRPQYEQYF. CDR3 sequence (DNA): TGTGCCATGAGGAGCCGCCCCCAGTACGAGCAGTACTTC.